A selection of T cell receptor beta chains follows, all from one sample in a study of cytomegalovirus exposure and HLA in healthy donors. TCRdb's copy holds only in-frame clones and misses some; the assay was immunoSEQ multiplex PCR. The table includes approximately 120,000 clones, more than 80% detected once. Sequencing input: PBMCs. These receptors came from a woman younger than 45 in good health and CMV-seropositive. CDR3s include the opening cysteine and the closing phenylalanine or tryptophan. The D gene is left open where the match is weak. A clone size is listed for some rows: how often the clone was seen (once, few, many), or a class if it is expanded.

>TRBV5-4|TRBJ2-3|TRBD2|-
CASSQGLAAGTDTQYF
TGTGCCAGCAGCCAGGGACTAGCGGCCGGCACAGATACGCAGTATTTT
>TRBV7-9|TRBJ1-1|-|once
CASSLGGWAEAFF
TGTGCCAGCAGCTTAGGGGGCTGGGCTGAAGCTTTCTTT
>TRBV28|TRBJ1-2|-|-
CASSLSGYGYTF
TGTGCCAGCAGTTTATCAGGCTATGGCTACACCTTC
>TRBV10-3|TRBJ1-1|-|-
CAISVLVNTEAFF
TGTGCCATCAGCGTTCTAGTGAACACTGAAGCTTTCTTT
>TRBV4-2|TRBJ2-7|TRBD2|-
CASSPGLAELTGQYF
TGTGCCAGCAGCCCGGGACTAGCGGAGCTTACGGGGCAGTACTTC
>TRBV5-6|TRBJ2-1|TRBD1|-
CASRKQGASYNEQFF
TGTGCCAGCAGAAAACAGGGGGCCTCCTACAATGAGCAGTTCTTC
>TRBV28|TRBJ1-1|TRBD1|-
CASSILQGAEMNTEAFF
TGTGCCAGCAGTATTCTCCAGGGGGCGGAGATGAACACTGAAGCTTTCTTT
>TRBV7-9|TRBJ2-5|-|-
CASSLGQDETQYF
TGTGCCAGCAGCTTAGGGCAGGATGAGACCCAGTACTTC
>TRBV4-1|TRBJ2-1|-|-
CASSQMSSGYNEQFF
TGCGCCAGCAGCCAGATGTCATCAGGCTACAATGAGCAGTTCTTC
>TRBV5-1|TRBJ1-5|-|-
CATTPPQSAQHF
TGCGCCACGACCCCTCCCCAGAGCGCCCAGCATTTT
>TRBV4-2|TRBJ2-1|TRBD2|-
CASTWGLANEQFF
TGTGCCAGCACCTGGGGACTAGCCAATGAGCAGTTCTTC
>TRBV23-1|TRBJ1-1|-|-
CPVSGRTPEAFF
TGCCCAGTGTCAGGGAGGACCCCTGAAGCTTTCTTT
>TRBV19|TRBJ2-1|-|-
CASSIPEGAFYEQFF
TGTGCCAGTAGTATTCCGGAGGGGGCGTTCTATGAGCAGTTCTTC
>TRBV19|TRBJ1-3|-|once
CASRMTGSGNTIYF
TGTGCCAGTAGAATGACAGGCTCTGGAAACACCATATATTTT
>TRBV5-1|TRBJ2-7|TRBD2|-
CASSDLLAGGSYEQYF
TGCGCCAGCAGCGACTTACTAGCGGGGGGCTCCTACGAGCAGTACTTC
>TRBV4-2|TRBJ2-7|-|-
CASSQDGGYEQYF
TGTGCCAGCAGCCAAGATGGAGGCTACGAGCAGTACTTC
>TRBV6-1|TRBJ1-2|-|-
CASSESLTGYGYTF
TGTGCCAGCAGTGAGTCGTTAACGGGCTATGGCTACACCTTC
>TRBV5-1|TRBJ2-7|TRBD1|-
CASSSRQGGEQYF
TGCGCCAGCAGCTCCCGACAGGGTGGTGAGCAGTACTTC
>TRBV5-1|TRBJ2-3|-|-
CASSLGRDTQYF
TGCGCCAGCAGCTTGGGGAGAGATACGCAGTATTTT
>TRBV6-1|TRBJ1-3|-|-
CASSRDFSGNTIYF
TGTGCCAGCAGTAGGGACTTCTCTGGAAACACCATATATTTT
>TRBV9|TRBJ1-4|-|-
CASSVSGGGYEKLFF
TGTGCCAGCAGCGTATCTGGGGGGGGATATGAAAAACTGTTTTTT
>TRBV14|TRBJ1-2|-|-
CASSQQVAGQDGYTF
TGTGCCAGCAGCCAACAAGTGGCAGGGCAGGATGGCTACACCTTC
>TRBV6-5|TRBJ1-1|TRBD1|few
CASRPLQGNIEAFF
TGTGCCAGCAGACCGCTACAGGGGAATATTGAAGCTTTCTTT
>TRBV27|TRBJ2-1|TRBD2|-
CASSLPGLAVSRGEQFF
TGTGCCAGCAGTTTACCGGGACTAGCGGTCAGCCGCGGTGAGCAGTTCTTC
>TRBV28|TRBJ1-6|-|once
CASSPEGQPNSPLHF
TGTGCCAGCAGTCCTGAAGGACAGCCTAATTCACCCCTCCACTTT
>TRBV19|TRBJ2-1|-|once
CASSWVPTGTSYNEQFF
TGTGCCAGTAGTTGGGTACCGACAGGAACCTCCTACAATGAGCAGTTCTTC
>TRBV28|TRBJ2-5|TRBD1|-
CASSPWTGVQETQYF
TGTGCCAGCAGTCCCTGGACAGGGGTGCAAGAGACCCAGTACTTC
>TRBV9|TRBJ2-7|TRBD2|-
CASSVGASGGYEQYF
TGTGCCAGCAGCGTAGGGGCTAGCGGGGGCTACGAGCAGTACTTC
>TRBV10-3|TRBJ1-2|TRBD1|-
CAISPRDSYGYTF
TGTGCCATCAGCCCACGGGACAGCTATGGCTACACCTTC
>TRBV7-9|TRBJ2-2|TRBD1|-
CASSLVGQGKAGELFF
TGTGCCAGCAGCTTAGTCGGACAGGGGAAAGCCGGGGAGCTGTTTTTT
>TRBV7-9|TRBJ1-2|-|-
CSSSLSIVKEEGYTF
TGTTCCAGCAGCTTAAGTATCGTAAAGGAGGAAGGCTACACCTTC
>TRBV9|TRBJ1-4|-|-
CASSAGLTNEKLFF
TGTGCCAGCAGCGCGGGACTGACCAATGAAAAACTGTTTTTT
>TRBV28|TRBJ2-2|TRBD2|-
CASSLLAGGGTGELFF
TGTGCCAGCAGTTTACTAGCGGGAGGAGGCACCGGGGAGCTGTTTTTT
>TRBV7-2|TRBJ2-3|TRBD2|few
CASSLGDYNTQYF
TGTGCCAGCAGCTTAGGGGACTACAATACGCAGTATTTT
>TRBV11-2|TRBJ1-3|-|-
CASSTAGNSGNTIYF
TGTGCCAGCAGCACTGCAGGAAACTCTGGAAACACCATATATTTT
>TRBV29-1|TRBJ2-3|-|-
CSVEVRGITDTQYF
TGCAGCGTTGAAGTAAGGGGCATCACAGATACGCAGTATTTT
>TRBV7-9|TRBJ1-1|-|-
CASSLLQERTAFF
TGTGCCAGCAGCTTACTACAGGAGAGAACAGCTTTCTTT
>TRBV28|TRBJ2-7|-|-
CASSLAGYEQYF
TGTGCCAGCAGTTTAGCGGGCTACGAGCAGTACTTC
>TRBV5-1|TRBJ2-7|-|-
CASSLDRNYEQYF
TGCGCCAGCAGCCTGGACCGAAACTACGAACAGTACTTC
>TRBV6-5|TRBJ2-3|-|-
CASSPNGPTDTQYF
TGTGCCAGCAGCCCTAATGGGCCCACAGATACGCAGTATTTT
>TRBV11-2|TRBJ2-7|-|-
CASSPDAGTPYEQYF
TGTGCCAGCAGCCCCGACGCTGGGACACCCTACGAGCAGTACTTC
>TRBV30|TRBJ2-2|-|once
CAWSVTNLNTGELFF
TGTGCCTGGAGTGTAACCAACTTGAACACCGGGGAGCTGTTTTTT
>TRBV9|TRBJ1-2|TRBD1|once
CASSPGGRGWDYGYTF
TGTGCCAGCAGCCCAGGGGGGCGGGGCTGGGACTATGGCTACACCTTC
>TRBV28|TRBJ2-7|-|-
CASSHSGGSTGEQYF
TGTGCCAGCAGCCACTCAGGGGGGAGTACGGGGGAGCAGTACTTC
>TRBV27|TRBJ2-1|-|-
CASSPPWATEQFF
TGTGCCAGCAGTCCCCCCTGGGCCACTGAGCAGTTCTTC
>TRBV7-9|TRBJ2-2|-|once
CASSFQPEGYTGELFF
TGTGCCAGCAGCTTTCAGCCAGAGGGCTATACCGGGGAGCTGTTTTTT
>TRBV6-6|TRBJ2-2|-|-
CASRPGAGELFF
TGTGCCAGCAGGCCAGGGGCCGGGGAGCTGTTTTTT
>TRBV9|TRBJ2-7|-|-
CASSVAWTSDYEQYF
TGTGCCAGCAGCGTGGCATGGACAAGTGACTACGAGCAGTACTTC
>TRBV4-1|TRBJ2-4|-|few
CASSQVGRGAGNIQYF
TGCGCCAGCAGCCAAGTGGGTCGGGGGGCTGGAAACATTCAGTACTTC
>TRBV7-9|TRBJ2-5|-|-
CASSYPTPGNQETQYF
TGTGCCAGCAGCTACCCCACGCCGGGGAACCAAGAGACCCAGTACTTC
>TRBV19|TRBJ1-3|-|-
CATRRGAGNTIYF
TGTGCTACTAGGAGGGGTGCCGGAAACACCATATATTTT
>TRBV5-1|TRBJ2-2|-|-
CASSLVGASNTGELFF
TGCGCCAGCAGCTTGGTGGGGGCGTCGAACACCGGGGAGCTGTTTTTT
>TRBV10-3|TRBJ1-1|-|-
CAITEGLAPTEAFF
TGTGCCATCACCGAGGGCCTAGCCCCCACTGAAGCTTTCTTT
>TRBV30|TRBJ1-1|TRBD1|-
CAWSLQGATEAFF
TGTGCCTGGAGTTTGCAGGGGGCTACTGAAGCTTTCTTT
>TRBV6-1|TRBJ1-5|-|-
CASSIRQDSNQPQHF
TGTGCCAGCAGTATTCGACAGGATAGCAATCAGCCCCAGCATTTT
>TRBV28|TRBJ1-3|TRBD1|-
CASSSPGQEGNTIYF
TGTGCCAGCAGTTCCCCGGGACAGGAGGGCAACACCATATATTTT
>TRBV10-3|TRBJ2-5|-|-
CAIKGEGQETQYF
TGTGCCATCAAGGGGGAGGGACAAGAGACCCAGTACTTC
>TRBV2|TRBJ2-3|TRBD2|-
CASSASSGGTTDTQYF
TGTGCCAGCTCCGCCTCTAGCGGGGGGACCACAGATACGCAGTATTTT
>TRBV2|TRBJ1-5|-|-
CASSEEGNQPQHF
TGTGCCAGCAGCGAGGAGGGCAATCAGCCCCAGCATTTT
>TRBV5-6|TRBJ1-4|-|-
CASSLFGDNEKLFF
TGTGCCAGCAGCTTGTTCGGGGATAATGAAAAACTGTTTTTT